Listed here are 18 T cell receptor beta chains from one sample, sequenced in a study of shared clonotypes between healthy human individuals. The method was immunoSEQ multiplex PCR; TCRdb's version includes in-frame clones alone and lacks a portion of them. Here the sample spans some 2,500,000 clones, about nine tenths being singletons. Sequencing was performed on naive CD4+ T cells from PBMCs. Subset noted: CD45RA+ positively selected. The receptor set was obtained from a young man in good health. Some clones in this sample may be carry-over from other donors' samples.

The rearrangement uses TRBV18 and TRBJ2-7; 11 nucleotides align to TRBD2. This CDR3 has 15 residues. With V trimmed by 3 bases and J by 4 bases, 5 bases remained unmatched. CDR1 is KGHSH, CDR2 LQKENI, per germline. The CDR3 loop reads CASSPTSGSVYEQYF. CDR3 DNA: TGTGCCAGCTCACCTACTAGCGGGAGTGTATACGAGCAGTACTTC. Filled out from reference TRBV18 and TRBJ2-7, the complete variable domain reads NAGVMQNPRHLVRRRGQEARLRCSPMKGHSHVYWYRQLPEEGLKFMVYLQKENIIDESGMPKERFSAEFPKEGPSILRIQQVVRGDSAAYFCASSPTSGSVYEQYFGPGTRLTVT.

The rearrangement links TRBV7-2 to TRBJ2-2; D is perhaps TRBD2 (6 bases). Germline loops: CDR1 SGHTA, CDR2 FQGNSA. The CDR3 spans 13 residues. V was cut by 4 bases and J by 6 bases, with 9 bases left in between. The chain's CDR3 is CASSSTRSGELFF. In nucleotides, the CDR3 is TGTGCCAGCAGCTCGACTAGGTCCGGGGAGCTGTTTTTT.

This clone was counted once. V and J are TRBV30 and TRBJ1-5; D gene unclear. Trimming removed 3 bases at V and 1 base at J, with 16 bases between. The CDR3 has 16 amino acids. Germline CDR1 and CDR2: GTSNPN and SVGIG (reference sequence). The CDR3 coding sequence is TGTGCCTGGAGCCTTTGGCGGGGTAGGAGCAATCAGCCCCAGCATTTT. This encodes CAWSLWRGRSNQPQHF.

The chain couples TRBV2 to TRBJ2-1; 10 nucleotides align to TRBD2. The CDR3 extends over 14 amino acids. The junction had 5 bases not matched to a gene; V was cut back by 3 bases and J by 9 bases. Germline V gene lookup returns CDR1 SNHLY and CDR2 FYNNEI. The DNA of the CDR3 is TGTGCCAGCAGTGAGGAGCGGGAGGGTAGTGAGCAGTTCTTC. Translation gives CASSEEREGSEQFF.

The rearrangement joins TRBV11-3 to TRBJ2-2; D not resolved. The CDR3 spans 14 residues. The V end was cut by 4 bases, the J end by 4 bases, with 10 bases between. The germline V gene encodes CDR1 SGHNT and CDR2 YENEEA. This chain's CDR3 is CASSSGYRTGELFF. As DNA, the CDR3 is TGTGCCAGCAGCTCAGGCTACCGCACCGGGGAGCTGTTTTTT. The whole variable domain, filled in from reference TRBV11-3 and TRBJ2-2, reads EAGVVQSPRYKIIEKKQPVAFWCNPISGHNTLYWYLQNLGQGPELLIRYENEEAVDDSQLPKDRFSAERLKGVDSTLKIQPAELGDSAVYLCASSSGYRTGELFFGEGSRLTVL.

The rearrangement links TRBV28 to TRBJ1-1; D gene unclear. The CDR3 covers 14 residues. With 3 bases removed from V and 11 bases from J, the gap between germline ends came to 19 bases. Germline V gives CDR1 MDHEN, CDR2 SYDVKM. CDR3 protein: CASSFSYAVPGAFF. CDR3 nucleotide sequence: TGTGCCAGCAGTTTTTCTTATGCCGTCCCTGGGGCTTTCTTT.

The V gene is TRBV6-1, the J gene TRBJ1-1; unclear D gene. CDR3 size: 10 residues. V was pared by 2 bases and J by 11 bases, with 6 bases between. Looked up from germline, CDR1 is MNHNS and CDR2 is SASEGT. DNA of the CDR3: TGTGCCAGCAGTGAAAAGAGGGCTTTCTTT. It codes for CASSEKRAFF.

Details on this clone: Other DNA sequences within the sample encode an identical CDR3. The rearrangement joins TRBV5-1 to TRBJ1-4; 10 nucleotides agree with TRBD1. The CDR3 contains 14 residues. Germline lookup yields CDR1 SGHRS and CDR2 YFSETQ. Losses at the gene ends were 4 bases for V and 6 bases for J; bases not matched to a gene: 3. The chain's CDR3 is CASSLDRGDEKLFF. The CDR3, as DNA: TGCGCCAGCAGCCTGGACAGGGGGGATGAAAAACTGTTTTTT.

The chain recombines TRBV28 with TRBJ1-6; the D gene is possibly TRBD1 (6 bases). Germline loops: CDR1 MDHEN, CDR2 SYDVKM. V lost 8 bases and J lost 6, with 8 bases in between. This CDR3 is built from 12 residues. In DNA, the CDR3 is TGTGCCAGCGGACAGATTAATTCACCCCTCCACTTT. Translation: CASGQINSPLHF.

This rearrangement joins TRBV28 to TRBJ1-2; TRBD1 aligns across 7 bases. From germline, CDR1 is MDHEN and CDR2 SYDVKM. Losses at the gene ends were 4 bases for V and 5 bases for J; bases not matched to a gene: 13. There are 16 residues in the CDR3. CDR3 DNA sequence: TGTGCCAGCAGTTCACCGGCTTCAGGGGGGCGGTATGGCTACACCTTC. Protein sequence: CASSSPASGGRYGYTF.

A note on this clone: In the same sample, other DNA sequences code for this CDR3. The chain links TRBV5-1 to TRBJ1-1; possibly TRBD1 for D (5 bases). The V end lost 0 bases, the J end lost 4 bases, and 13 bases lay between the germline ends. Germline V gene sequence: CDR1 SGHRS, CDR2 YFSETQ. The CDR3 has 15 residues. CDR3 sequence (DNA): TGCGCCAGCAGCTTGGCCGGAGTGGGGGGCACTGAAGCTTTCTTT. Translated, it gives CASSLAGVGGTEAFF.

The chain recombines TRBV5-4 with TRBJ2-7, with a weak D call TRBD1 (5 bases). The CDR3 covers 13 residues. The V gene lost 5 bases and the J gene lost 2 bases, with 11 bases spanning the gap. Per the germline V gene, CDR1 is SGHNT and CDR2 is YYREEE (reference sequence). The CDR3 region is CASSTQTAYEQYF. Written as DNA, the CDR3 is TGTGCCAGCAGTACCCAGACAGCCTACGAGCAGTACTTC.

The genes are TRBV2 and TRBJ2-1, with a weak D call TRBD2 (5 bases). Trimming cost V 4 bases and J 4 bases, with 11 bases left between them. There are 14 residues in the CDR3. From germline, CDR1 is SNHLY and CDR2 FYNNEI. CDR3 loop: CASSGGLIYNEQFF. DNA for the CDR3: TGTGCCAGCAGTGGCGGGCTGATATACAATGAGCAGTTCTTC.

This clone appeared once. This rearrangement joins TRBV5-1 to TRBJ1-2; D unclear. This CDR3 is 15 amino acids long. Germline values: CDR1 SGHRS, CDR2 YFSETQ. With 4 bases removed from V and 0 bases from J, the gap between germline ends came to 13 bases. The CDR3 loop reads CASSGPYRANYGYTF. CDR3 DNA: TGCGCCAGCAGCGGACCGTACAGAGCTAACTATGGCTACACCTTC.

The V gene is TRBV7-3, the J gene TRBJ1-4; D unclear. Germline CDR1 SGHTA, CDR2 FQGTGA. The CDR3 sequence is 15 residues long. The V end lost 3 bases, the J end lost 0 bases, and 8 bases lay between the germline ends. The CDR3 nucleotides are TGTGCCAGCAGCTTGAGGGCTGCAACTAATGAAAAACTGTTTTTT. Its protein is CASSLRAATNEKLFF.

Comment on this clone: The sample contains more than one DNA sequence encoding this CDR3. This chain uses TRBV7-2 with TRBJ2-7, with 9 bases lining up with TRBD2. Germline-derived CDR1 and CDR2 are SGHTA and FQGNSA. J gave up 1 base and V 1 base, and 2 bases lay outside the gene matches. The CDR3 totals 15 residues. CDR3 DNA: TGTGCCAGCAGCTTAGAAGCGGGAGGATCCTACGAGCAGTACTTC. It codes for CASSLEAGGSYEQYF.

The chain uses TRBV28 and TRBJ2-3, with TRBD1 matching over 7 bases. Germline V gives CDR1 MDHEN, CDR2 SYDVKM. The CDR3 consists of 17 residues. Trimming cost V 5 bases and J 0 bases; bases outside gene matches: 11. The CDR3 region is CASSIRGRTPSTDTQYF. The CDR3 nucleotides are TGTGCCAGCAGTATTAGGGGGCGAACCCCTAGCACAGATACGCAGTATTTT.

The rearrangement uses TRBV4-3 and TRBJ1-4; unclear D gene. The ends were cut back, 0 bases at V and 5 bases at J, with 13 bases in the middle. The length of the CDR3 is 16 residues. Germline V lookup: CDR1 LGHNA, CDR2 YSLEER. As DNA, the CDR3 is TGCGCCAGCAGCCAAGAAGGTGGCAGACCAAATGAAAAACTGTTTTTT. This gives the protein CASSQEGGRPNEKLFF.